This TCR beta chain was observed in a study of control samples from healthy donors and cancer patients. Trimming left V 3 bases short and J 8 bases short, with 8 bases between. Germline CDR1 KGHSH, CDR2 LQKENI. The CDR3 length is 12 residues. Assay used: immunoSEQ multiplex PCR; TCRdb lists only in-frame clones, some missing. The sample includes about 150,000 clones, 90% to 95% seen only once; the top ten take 4.5% to 6%. V and J are TRBV18 and TRBJ2-1; tentative D call: TRBD2 (5 bases). The receptor was derived from a middle-aged man in good health. The specimen sequenced was blood. The DNA for the CDR3 is TGTGCCAGCTCACCTCTCGGGGATGAGCAGTTCTTC. This translates into CASSPLGDEQFF.